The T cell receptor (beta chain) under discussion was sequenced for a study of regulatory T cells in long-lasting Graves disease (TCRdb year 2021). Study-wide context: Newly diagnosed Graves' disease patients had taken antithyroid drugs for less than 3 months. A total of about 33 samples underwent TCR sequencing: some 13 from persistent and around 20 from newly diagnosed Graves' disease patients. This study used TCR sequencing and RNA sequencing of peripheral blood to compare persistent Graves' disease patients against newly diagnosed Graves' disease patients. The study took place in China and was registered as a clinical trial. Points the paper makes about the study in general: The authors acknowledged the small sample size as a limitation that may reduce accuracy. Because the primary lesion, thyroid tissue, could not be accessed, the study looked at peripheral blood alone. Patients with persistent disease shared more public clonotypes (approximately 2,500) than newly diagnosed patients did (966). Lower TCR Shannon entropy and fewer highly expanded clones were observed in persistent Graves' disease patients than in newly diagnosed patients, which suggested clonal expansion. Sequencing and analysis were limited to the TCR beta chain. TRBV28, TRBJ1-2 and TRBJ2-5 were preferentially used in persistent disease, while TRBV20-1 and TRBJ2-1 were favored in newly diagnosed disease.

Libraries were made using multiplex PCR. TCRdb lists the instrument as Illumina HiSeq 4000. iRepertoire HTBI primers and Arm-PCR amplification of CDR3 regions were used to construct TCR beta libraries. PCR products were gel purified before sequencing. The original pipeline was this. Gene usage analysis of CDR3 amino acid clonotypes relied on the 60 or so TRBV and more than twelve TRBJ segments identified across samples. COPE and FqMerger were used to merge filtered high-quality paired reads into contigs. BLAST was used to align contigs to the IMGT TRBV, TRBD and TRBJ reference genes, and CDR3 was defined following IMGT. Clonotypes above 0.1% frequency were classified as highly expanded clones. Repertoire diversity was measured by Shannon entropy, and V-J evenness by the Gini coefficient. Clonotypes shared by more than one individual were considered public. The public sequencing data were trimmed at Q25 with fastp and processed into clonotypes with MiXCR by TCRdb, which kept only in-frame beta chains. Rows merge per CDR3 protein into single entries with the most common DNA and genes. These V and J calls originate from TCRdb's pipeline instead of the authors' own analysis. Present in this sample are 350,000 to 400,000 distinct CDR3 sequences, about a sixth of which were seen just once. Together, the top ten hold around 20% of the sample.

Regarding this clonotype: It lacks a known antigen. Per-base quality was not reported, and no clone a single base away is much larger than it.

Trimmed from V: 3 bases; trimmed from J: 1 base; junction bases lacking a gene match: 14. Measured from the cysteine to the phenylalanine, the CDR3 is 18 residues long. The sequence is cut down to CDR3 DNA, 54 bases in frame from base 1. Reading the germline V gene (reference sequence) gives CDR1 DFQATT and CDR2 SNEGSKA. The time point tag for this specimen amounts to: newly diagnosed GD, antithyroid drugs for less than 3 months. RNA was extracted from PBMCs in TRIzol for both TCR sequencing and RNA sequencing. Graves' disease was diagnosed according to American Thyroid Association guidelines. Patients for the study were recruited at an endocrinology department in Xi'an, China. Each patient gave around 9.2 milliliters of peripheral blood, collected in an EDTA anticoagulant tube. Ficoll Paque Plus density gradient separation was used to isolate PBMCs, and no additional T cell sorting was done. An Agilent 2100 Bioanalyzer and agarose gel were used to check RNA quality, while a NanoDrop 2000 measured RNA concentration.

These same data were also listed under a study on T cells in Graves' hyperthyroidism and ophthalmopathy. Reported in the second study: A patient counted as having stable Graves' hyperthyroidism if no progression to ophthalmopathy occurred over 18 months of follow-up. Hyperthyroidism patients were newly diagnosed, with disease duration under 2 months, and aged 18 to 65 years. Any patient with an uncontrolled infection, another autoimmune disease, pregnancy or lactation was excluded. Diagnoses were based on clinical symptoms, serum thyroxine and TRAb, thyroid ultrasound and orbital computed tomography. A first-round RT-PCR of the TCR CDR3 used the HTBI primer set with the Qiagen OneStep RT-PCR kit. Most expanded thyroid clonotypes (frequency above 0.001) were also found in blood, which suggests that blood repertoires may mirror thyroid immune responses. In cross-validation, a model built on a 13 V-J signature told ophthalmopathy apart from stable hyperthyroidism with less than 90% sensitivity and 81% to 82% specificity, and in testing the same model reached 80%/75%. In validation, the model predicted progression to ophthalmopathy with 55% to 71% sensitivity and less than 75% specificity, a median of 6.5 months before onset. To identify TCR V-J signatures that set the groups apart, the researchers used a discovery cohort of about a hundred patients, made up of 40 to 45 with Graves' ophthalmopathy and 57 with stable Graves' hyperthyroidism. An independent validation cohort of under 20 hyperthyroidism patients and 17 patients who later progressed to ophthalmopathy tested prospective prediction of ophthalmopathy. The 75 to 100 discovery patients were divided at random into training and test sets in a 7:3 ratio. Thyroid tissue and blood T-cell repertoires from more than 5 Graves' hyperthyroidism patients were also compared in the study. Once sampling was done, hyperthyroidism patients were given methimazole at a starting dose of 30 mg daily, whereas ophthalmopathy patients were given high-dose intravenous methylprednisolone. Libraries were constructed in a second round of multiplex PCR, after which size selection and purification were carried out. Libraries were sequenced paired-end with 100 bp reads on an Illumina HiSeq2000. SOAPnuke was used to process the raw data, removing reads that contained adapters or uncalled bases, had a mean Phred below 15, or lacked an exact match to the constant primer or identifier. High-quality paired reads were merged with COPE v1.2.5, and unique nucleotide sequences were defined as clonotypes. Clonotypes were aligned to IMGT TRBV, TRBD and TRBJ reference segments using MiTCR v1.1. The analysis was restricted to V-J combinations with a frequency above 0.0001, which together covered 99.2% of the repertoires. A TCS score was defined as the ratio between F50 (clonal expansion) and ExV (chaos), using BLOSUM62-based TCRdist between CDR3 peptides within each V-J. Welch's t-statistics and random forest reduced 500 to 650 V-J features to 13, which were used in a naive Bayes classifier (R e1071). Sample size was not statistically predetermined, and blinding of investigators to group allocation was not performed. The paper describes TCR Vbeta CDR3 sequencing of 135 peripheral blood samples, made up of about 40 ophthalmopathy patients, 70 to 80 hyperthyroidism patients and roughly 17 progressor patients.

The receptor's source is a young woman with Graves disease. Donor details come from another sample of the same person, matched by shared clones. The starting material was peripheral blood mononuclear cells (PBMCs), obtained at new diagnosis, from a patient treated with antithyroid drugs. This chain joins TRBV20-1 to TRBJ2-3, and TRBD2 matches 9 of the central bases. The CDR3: CSARPRRSEREGTDTQYF. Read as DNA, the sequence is TGCAGTGCTAGGCCCCGGCGGTCGGAGCGGGAGGGCACAGATACGCAGTATTTT.